This T cell receptor beta chain emerged from a study of identical twins. MiXCR, run by TCRdb on the 5' RACE reads, gives a single entry per CDR3 protein. This sample carries approximately 680,000 distinct CDR3 sequences, just over 7% of them seen once, and the ten largest clones take about 1.6%. The length of the CDR3 is 13 residues. Germline V gene lookup returns CDR1 DFQATT and CDR2 SNEGSKA (reference sequence). This sample was also put to use in a study of yellow fever vaccine responses in identical twins.

The sample was PBMCs. The receptor comes from a woman younger than 30 in good health. The gene calls are TRBV20-1 and TRBJ2-1; D is undetermined. The CDR3 spells CSWNPGPPDEQFF. CDR3 DNA: TGCAGCTGGAACCCGGGCCCTCCCGATGAGCAGTTCTTC.